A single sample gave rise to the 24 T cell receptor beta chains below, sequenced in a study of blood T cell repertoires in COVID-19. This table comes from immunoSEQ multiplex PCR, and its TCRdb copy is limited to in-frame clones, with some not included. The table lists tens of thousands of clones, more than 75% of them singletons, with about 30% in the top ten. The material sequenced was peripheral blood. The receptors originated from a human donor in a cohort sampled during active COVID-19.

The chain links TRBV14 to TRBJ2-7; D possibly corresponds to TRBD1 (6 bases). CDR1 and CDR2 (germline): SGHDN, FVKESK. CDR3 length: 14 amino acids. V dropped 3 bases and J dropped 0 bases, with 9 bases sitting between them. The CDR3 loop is CASSQTGLSYEQYF. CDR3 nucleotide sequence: TGTGCCAGCAGCCAGACAGGCCTCTCCTACGAGCAGTACTTC.

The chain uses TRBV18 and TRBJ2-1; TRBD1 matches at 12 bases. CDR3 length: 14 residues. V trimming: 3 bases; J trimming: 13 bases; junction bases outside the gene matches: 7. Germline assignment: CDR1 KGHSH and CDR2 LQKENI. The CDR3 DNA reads TGTGCCAGCTCACCGGGACAGGGGGCAATTGATCAGTTCTTC. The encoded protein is CASSPGQGAIDQFF.

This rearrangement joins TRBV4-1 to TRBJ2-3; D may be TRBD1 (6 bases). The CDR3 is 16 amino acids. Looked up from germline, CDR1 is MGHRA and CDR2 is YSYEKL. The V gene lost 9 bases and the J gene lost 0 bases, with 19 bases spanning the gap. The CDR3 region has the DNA TGCGCCAGGGGCACCTACAGGGATATTAGCACAGATACGCAGTATTTT. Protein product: CARGTYRDISTDTQYF.

CDR3: CAWDQGSGANVLTF. The CDR3 DNA reads TGTGCCTGGGATCAGGGCTCTGGGGCCAACGTCCTGACTTTC. The chain carries TRBV30 and TRBJ2-6; TRBD1 might be the D (5 bases). The V end was cut by 5 bases, the J end by 0 bases, with 8 bases between. The CDR3 length is 14 residues. Germline V gene data show CDR1 as GTSNPN and CDR2 as SVGIG (reference sequence).

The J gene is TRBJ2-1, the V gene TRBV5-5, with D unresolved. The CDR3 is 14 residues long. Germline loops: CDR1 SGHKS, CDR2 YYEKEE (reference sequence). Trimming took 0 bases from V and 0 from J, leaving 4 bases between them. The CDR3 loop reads CASSLDFSYNEQFF. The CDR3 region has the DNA TGTGCCAGCAGCTTGGACTTCTCCTACAATGAGCAGTTCTTC.

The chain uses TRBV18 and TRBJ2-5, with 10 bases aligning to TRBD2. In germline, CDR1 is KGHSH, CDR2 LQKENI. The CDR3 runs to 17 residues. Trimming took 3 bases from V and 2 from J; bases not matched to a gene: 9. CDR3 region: CASSPLGAGGPQETQYF. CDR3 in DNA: TGTGCCAGCTCACCGCTAGGAGCGGGGGGGCCGCAAGAGACCCAGTACTTC. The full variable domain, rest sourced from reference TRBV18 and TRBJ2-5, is NAGVMQNPRHLVRRRGQEARLRCSPMKGHSHVYWYRQLPEEGLKFMVYLQKENIIDESGMPKERFSAEFPKEGPSILRIQQVVRGDSAAYFCASSPLGAGGPQETQYFGPGTRLLVL.

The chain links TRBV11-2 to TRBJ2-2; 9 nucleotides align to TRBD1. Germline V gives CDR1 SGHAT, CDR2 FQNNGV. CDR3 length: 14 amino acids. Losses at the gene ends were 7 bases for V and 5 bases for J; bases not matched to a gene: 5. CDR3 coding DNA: TGTGCCAGCAAGGGACAGGGCGTAACCGGGGAGCTGTTTTTT. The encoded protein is CASKGQGVTGELFF. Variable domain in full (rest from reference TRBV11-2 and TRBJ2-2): EAGVAQSPRYKIIEKRQSVAFWCNPISGHATLYWYQQILGQGPKLLIQFQNNGVVDDSQLPKDRFSAERLKGVDSTLKIQPAKLEDSAVYLCASKGQGVTGELFFGEGSRLTVL.

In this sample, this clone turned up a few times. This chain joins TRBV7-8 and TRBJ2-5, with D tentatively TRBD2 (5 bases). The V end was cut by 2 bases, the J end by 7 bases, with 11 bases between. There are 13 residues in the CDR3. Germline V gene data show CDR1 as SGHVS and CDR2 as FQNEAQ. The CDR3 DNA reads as TGTGCCAGCAGCTTAAGCGGTAGAGGGACCCAGTACTTC. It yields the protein CASSLSGRGTQYF.

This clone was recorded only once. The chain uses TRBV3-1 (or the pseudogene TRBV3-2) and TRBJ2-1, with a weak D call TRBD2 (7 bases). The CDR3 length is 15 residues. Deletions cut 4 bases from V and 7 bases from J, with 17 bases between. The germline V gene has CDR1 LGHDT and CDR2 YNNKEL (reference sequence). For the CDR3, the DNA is TGTGCCAGCAGCCCCTTAGGGGGGGGCGGGAATGAGCAGTTCTTC. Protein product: CASSPLGGGGNEQFF.

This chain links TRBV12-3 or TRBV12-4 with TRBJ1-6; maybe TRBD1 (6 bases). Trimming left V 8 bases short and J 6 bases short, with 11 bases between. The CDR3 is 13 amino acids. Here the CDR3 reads CASGDTINSPLHF. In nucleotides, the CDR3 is TGTGCCAGCGGGGACACTATTAATTCACCCCTCCACTTT.

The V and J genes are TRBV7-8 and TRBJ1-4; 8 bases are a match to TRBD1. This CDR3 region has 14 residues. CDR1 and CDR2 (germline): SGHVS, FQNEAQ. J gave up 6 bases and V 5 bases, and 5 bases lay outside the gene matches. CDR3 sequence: CASSLLDRDEKLFF. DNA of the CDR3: TGTGCCAGCAGCCTACTGGACAGGGATGAAAAACTGTTTTTT.

CDR3 bases: TGTGCCAGCAGCCAATTGACAGCGGGCGTTGTCAATGAGCAGTTCTTC. Residues: CASSQLTAGVVNEQFF. J is TRBJ2-1 and V is TRBV14; D perhaps matches TRBD2 (6 bases). The CDR3 runs to 16 residues. The germline V gene encodes CDR1 SGHDN and CDR2 FVKESK. The germline V and J ends were trimmed by 2 bases and 6 bases, with 17 bases remaining between them.

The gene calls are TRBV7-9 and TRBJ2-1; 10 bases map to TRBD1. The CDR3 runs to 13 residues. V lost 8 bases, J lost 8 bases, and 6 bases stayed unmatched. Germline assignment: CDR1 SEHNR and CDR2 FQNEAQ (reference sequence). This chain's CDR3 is CASAGTGVHEQFF. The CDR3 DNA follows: TGTGCCAGCGCCGGGACAGGGGTGCATGAGCAGTTCTTC.

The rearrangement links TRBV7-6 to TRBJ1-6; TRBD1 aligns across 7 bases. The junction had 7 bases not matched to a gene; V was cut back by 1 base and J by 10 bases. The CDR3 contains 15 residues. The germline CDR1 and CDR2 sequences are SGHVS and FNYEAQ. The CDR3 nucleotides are TGTGCCAGCAGCTTAGATCCAGGGGGAGACTCACCCCTCCACTTT. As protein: CASSLDPGGDSPLHF.

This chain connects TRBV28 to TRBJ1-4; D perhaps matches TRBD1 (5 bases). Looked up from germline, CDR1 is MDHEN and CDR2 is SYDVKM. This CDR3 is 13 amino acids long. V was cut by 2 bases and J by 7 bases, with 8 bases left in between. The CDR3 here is CASSLGGGEKLFF. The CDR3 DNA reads TGTGCCAGCAGTTTAGGGGGAGGTGAAAAACTGTTTTTT.

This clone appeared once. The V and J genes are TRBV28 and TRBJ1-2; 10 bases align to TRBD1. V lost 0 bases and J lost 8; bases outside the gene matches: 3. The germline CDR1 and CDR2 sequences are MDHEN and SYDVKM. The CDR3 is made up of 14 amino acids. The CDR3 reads CASSLWGTGDGYTF. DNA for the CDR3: TGTGCCAGCAGTTTATGGGGGACAGGGGACGGCTACACCTTC.

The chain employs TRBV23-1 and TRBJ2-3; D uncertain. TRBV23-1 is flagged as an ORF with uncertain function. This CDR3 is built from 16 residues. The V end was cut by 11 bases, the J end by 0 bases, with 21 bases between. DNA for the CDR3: TGCGCCCCGCTGAGCCGTAAATTACCTAGCACAGATACGCAGTATTTT. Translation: CAPLSRKLPSTDTQYF.

DNA for the CDR3: TGTGCCATCAGGTCTAGCGGGAATGAGACCCAGTACTTC. Its translation: CAIRSSGNETQYF. V gene TRBV10-3 combines with J gene TRBJ2-5; 9 bases agree with TRBD2. The CDR3 is 13 amino acids. CDR1 ENHRY and CDR2 SYGVKD come from the germline V gene. V lost 6 bases and J lost 5; bases outside the gene matches: 4.

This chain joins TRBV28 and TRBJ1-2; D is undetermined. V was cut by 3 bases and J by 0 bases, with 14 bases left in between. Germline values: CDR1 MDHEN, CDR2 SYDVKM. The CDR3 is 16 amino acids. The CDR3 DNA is TGTGCCAGCAGTTTCTTCCGGCGGACTACTAACTATGGCTACACCTTC. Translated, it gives CASSFFRRTTNYGYTF.

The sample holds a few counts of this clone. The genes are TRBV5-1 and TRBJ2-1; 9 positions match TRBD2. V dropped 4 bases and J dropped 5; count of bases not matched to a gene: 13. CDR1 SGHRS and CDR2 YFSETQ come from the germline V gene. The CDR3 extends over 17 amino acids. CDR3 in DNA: TGCGCCAGCAGCCCTCCCTTGGGGCGGGGGGGCAACAATGAGCAGTTCTTC. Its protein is CASSPPLGRGGNNEQFF.

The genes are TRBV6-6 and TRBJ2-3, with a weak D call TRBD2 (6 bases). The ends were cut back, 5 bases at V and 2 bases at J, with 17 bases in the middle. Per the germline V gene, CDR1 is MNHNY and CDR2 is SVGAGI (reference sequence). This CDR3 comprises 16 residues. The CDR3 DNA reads TGTGCCAGCAGTCGATATATAGCGGATCTCACAGATACGCAGTATTTT. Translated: CASSRYIADLTDTQYF.

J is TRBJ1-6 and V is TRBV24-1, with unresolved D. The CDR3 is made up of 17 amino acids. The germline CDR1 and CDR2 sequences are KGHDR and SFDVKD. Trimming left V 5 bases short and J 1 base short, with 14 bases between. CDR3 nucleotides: TGTGCCACCAGTGTGAGTAGCGGTGAATCCTATAATTCACCCCTCCACTTT. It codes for CATSVSSGESYNSPLHF.

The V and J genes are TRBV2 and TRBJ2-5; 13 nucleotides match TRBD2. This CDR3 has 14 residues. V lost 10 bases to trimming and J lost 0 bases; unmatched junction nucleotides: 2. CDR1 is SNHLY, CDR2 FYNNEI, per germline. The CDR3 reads CATGLAGDQETQYF. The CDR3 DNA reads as TGTGCCACCGGACTAGCGGGGGACCAAGAGACCCAGTACTTC.

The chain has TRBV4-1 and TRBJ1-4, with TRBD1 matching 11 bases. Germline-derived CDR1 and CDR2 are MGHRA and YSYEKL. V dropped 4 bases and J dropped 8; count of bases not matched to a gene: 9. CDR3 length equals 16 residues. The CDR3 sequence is CASSLSDGTGGEKLFF. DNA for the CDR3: TGCGCCAGCAGCCTAAGTGATGGGACAGGGGGAGAAAAACTGTTTTTT.